This TCR beta chain was recovered during a study of CD8 T cells in Susac syndrome. Germline V gene sequence: CDR1 MNHEY, CDR2 SVGAGI. The CDR3 has 13 residues. V lost 5 bases and J 4 bases, leaving 12 bases between the germline ends. TEMRA cells were FACS-enriched, while CD8+ and CD4+ T cells were negatively isolated. Random hexamers were used to reverse transcribe 0.5 to 1 ug of RNA. A single record per CDR3 protein comes from TCRdb applying MiXCR to the immunoSEQ multiplex PCR reads. The sample comprises about 290,000 distinct CDR3 sequences, about 91% of which are singletons, and roughly 0.2% rests with the top ten. This clonotype was counted between two and nine times.

Sequenced input: CD8+ T cells from PBMCs. This chain links TRBV6-5 with TRBJ2-7; either TRBD1 or TRBD2 may fit D (6 bases each). This clonotype was sampled from a human donor with multiple sclerosis. DNA of the CDR3: TGTGCCAGCAGTACAGGGCTAGCGTACGAGCAGTACTTC. This codes for CASSTGLAYEQYF.